The 5 T cell receptor beta chains given below trace back to one sample, sequenced in a study of T cell repertoires in cytomegalovirus infection. Each CDR3 protein gets one entry after TCRdb re-called the reads with MiXCR. The data contain a few hundred thousand distinct CDR3 sequences, more than 25% of them singletons. Sequenced material: PBMCs. The origin of the receptors is a human donor in good health (CMV status not recorded). Some clones in this sample may be carry-over from other donors' samples.

This clonotype was detected many times. The J gene is TRBJ2-2, the V gene TRBV10-3; a possible D gene is TRBD1 (5 bases). V was clipped by 3 bases and J by 2 bases, with 13 bases between them. This CDR3 has 16 amino acids. The germline gives CDR1 ENHRY, CDR2 SYGVKD. The CDR3 DNA sequence: TGTGCCATCAGTGACGTTGCAGGGATTAACACCGGGGAGCTGTTTTTT. The encoded protein is CAISDVAGINTGELFF.

The gene calls are TRBV19 and TRBJ1-1; D is unclear. Trimming removed 3 bases from V and 0 bases from J, with 5 bases in between. The CDR3 is 13 residues long. The germline V gene has CDR1 LNHDA and CDR2 SQIVND (reference sequence). CDR3 DNA: TGTGCCAGTAGTATGAGGCTGAACACTGAAGCTTTCTTT. This gives the protein CASSMRLNTEAFF.

This chain links TRBV12-3 or TRBV12-4 with TRBJ2-5; D remains ambiguous. V gave up 1 base and J gave up 3 bases, with 9 bases separating them. The CDR3 contains 14 residues. CDR3 nucleotides: TGTGCCAGCAGTTTAGGAAGGTCCAAAGAGACCCAGTACTTC. Protein sequence: CASSLGRSKETQYF.

The table lists this clonotype with many counts. This chain joins TRBV7-2 and TRBJ2-5; 7 nucleotides line up with TRBD1. Germline V lookup: CDR1 SGHTA, CDR2 FQGNSA. This CDR3 is built from 13 residues. J was trimmed by 5 bases and V by 2 bases; bases with no gene match: 2. In nucleotides, the CDR3 is TGTGCCAGCAGCTTACGACAGGGTGAGACCCAGTACTTC. Its translation: CASSLRQGETQYF.

This clonotype was observed a single time. The chain has TRBV28 and TRBJ2-7; 8 bases fit TRBD1. With 4 bases clipped from V and 2 bases from J, the junction kept 7 bases outside the gene matches. The germline V gene has CDR1 MDHEN and CDR2 SYDVKM. CDR3 length equals 15 residues. DNA for the CDR3: TGTGCCAGCAGTTCTCCGGGACAGGCGCCCTACGAGCAGTACTTC. Protein: CASSSPGQAPYEQYF.